This is a list of T cell receptor beta chains from one sample in a study of OX40 agonist ivuxolimab in advanced cancers. Sequencing was performed with immunoSEQ multiplex PCR; in TCRdb, only in-frame clones are kept and a portion is missing. The table includes approximately 80,000 clones, about 90% detected once. The sample in question was CD4+ or CD8+ T cells sorted from blood, obtained in a trial of the OX40 agonist ivuxolimab. Source of these receptors: an adult with an advanced solid tumor such as melanoma, head and neck, liver or kidney cancer. Each CDR3 is given with its conserved first and last residue. A D gene is named only where the DNA matches it firmly. A row's size may be missing; if present it is once, few, many or a size class.

>once|TRBJ2-5|TRBV6-5|TRBD1
CASSYYRGETQYF
TGTGCCAGCAGTTACTACAGGGGTGAGACCCAGTACTTC
>.|TRBJ2-2|TRBV6-6|TRBD2
CASYPPSGNTGELFF
TGTGCCAGCTATCCCCCTAGCGGGAACACCGGGGAGCTGTTTTTT
>.|TRBJ1-2|TRBV6-5|.
CASSYGQGYTF
TGTGCCAGCAGTTACGGGCAGGGCTACACCTTC
>.|TRBJ2-2|TRBV11-2|.
CATRPVPNTGELFF
TGTGCCACCCGACCGGTACCGAACACCGGGGAGCTGTTTTTT
>.|TRBJ2-2|TRBV10-1|TRBD1
CASSLTGTGNTGELFF
TGCGCCAGCAGCCTCACCGGGACAGGGAACACCGGGGAGCTGTTTTTT
>.|TRBJ1-1|TRBV7-6|TRBD1
CASSAKQGAWNTEAFF
TGTGCCAGCAGCGCCAAACAGGGGGCCTGGAACACTGAAGCTTTCTTT
>.|TRBJ2-5|TRBV5-1|.
CASSPGSQGQETQYF
TGCGCCAGCAGCCCGGGGTCCCAAGGTCAGGAGACCCAGTACTTC
>.|TRBJ1-2|TRBV20-1|.
CSATYFDGYTF
TGCAGTGCCACCTACTTTGATGGCTACACCTTC
>.|TRBJ1-3|TRBV10-3|TRBD1
CAISESTGQIANTIYF
TGTGCCATCAGTGAGTCGACGGGACAGATCGCAAACACCATATATTTT
>few|TRBJ2-2|TRBV2|.
CASSVLMSGELFF
TGTGCCAGCAGTGTACTCATGAGCGGGGAGCTGTTTTTT
>.|TRBJ1-1|TRBV6-5|.
CASSPSLSPEAFF
TGTGCCAGCAGCCCGAGCCTTTCTCCTGAAGCTTTCTTT
>.|TRBJ2-5|TRBV11-2|.
CASSLAFGQETQYF
TGTGCCAGCAGCTTAGCATTTGGGCAAGAGACCCAGTACTTC
>once|TRBJ2-5|TRBV10-3|.
CAISDLQGQETQYF
TGTGCCATCAGTGACCTTCAGGGTCAAGAGACCCAGTACTTC
>.|TRBJ2-1|TRBV6-5|.
CASSYSNRRRGDEQFF
TGTGCCAGCAGTTACTCGAACCGGCGTCGGGGCGATGAGCAGTTCTTC
>.|TRBJ1-2|TRBV5-6|.
CASSLVHRSLNYGYTF
TGTGCCAGCAGCTTGGTTCATAGAAGCCTTAACTATGGCTACACCTTC